This entry lists 24 T cell receptor beta chains sequenced from one sample in a study of molecular identifiers for immune sequencing clone quantification. TCRdb re-analysed the PCR reads in MiXCR, keeping a single row per CDR3 protein. The repertoire holds 350,000 or so distinct CDR3 sequences, with roughly a fifth as singletons. Sample: naive CD8+ T cells from blood, with Jurkat cell RNA spiked in. Sample subset: FACS-sorted CD8+CD4-CCR7+CD45RA+ naive T cells. These receptors all come from a human donor in good health. Some libraries in this study had Jurkat cell RNA spiked in.

This clonotype was observed a handful of times. The chain's CDR3 is CAWSPSGQPQHF. The CDR3 DNA reads TGTGCCTGGAGTCCAAGTGGTCAGCCCCAGCATTTT. The chain joins TRBV30 to TRBJ1-5; D not certain. The CDR3 extends over 12 amino acids. Germline V lookup: CDR1 GTSNPN, CDR2 SVGIG (reference sequence). V was cut by 2 bases and J by 6 bases, with 8 bases left in between.

Regarding this clonotype: Mismatch with germline at one junction end may stem from a read error. This chain links TRBV20-1 with TRBJ2-7; 7 bases line up with TRBD2. The V gene's germline CDR1 is DFQATT and CDR2 SNEGSKA (reference sequence). This CDR3 has 13 residues. The CDR3, as DNA: TGCGGTGCTAGAGCGGGGCTAGCTTACGAGCAGTACTTC. Translated: CGARAGLAYEQYF.

This clonotype was recorded a few times. CDR3 in DNA: TGCGCCAGCAGCCAAGACCGACAGGGGCTAAATAATTCACCCCTCCACTTT. Translating it yields CASSQDRQGLNNSPLHF. The chain joins TRBV4-3 to TRBJ1-6, with 8 positions matching TRBD1. Germline V lookup: CDR1 LGHNA, CDR2 YSLEER. CDR3 length: 17 residues. With 0 bases clipped from V and 5 bases from J, the junction kept 6 bases outside the gene matches.

This rearrangement joins TRBV9 to TRBJ2-1; D is undetermined. The V end lost 4 bases, the J end lost 2 bases, and 13 bases lay between the germline ends. From germline, CDR1 is SGDLS and CDR2 YYNGEE. The CDR3 consists of 15 residues. CDR3 sequence reads: CASSPGTGPYNEQFF. As DNA, the CDR3 is TGTGCCAGCAGCCCCGGAACCGGGCCCTACAATGAGCAGTTCTTC.

This clonotype was seen a handful of times. The chain couples TRBV27 to TRBJ2-2; no firm D call. Germline V CDR1 and CDR2: MNHEY, SMNVEV (reference sequence). Trimming took off 4 bases at V and 1 base at J, with 10 bases between the two ends. This CDR3 comprises 15 residues. This CDR3 is CASSWRKGNTGELFF. The CDR3 DNA follows: TGTGCCAGCAGTTGGCGTAAGGGGAACACCGGGGAGCTGTTTTTT.

This clonotype was seen only once. The rearrangement joins TRBV20-1 to TRBJ2-3, with 8 bases aligning to TRBD2. This CDR3 has 16 amino acids. J was trimmed by 2 bases and V by 0 bases; bases with no gene match: 7. The germline gives CDR1 DFQATT, CDR2 SNEGSKA (reference sequence). The CDR3 spells CSARDGRGGVTDTQYF. The CDR3 DNA reads as TGCAGTGCTAGAGATGGTCGGGGGGGCGTCACAGATACGCAGTATTTT.

This clonotype turned up a few times. The chain is built from TRBV27 and TRBJ2-1; D perhaps matches TRBD2 (5 bases). The V and J ends lost 5 bases and 5 bases respectively, with 10 bases between them. The CDR3 is made up of 13 amino acids. The germline V gene encodes CDR1 MNHEY and CDR2 SMNVEV (reference sequence). The CDR3 DNA sequence: TGTGCCAGCAGTCTAACTAGGCACAATGAGCAGTTCTTC. Encoded protein: CASSLTRHNEQFF.

This clonotype occurred a few times. The chain is built from TRBV11-1 and TRBJ2-7, with D hard to call. This CDR3 spans 15 amino acids. Germline V gives CDR1 SGHAT, CDR2 FQDESV (reference sequence). Trimming left V 7 bases short and J 0 bases short, with 16 bases between. This CDR3 is CASTEDRFSSYEQYF. CDR3 nucleotide sequence: TGTGCCAGCACCGAGGACCGCTTCAGCTCCTACGAGCAGTACTTC.

This clonotype was counted a few times. A much larger clone lies a single base off, so this may be a read error. The chain joins TRBV12-3 or TRBV12-4 to TRBJ2-7; 14 positions agree with TRBD2. J lost 2 bases, V lost 8 bases, and 5 bases had no gene match. This CDR3 is 15 amino acids long. In nucleotides, the CDR3 is TGTGCCAGCGGTGGGACTAGCGGGAGTCCCTACGAGCAGTACTTC. This sequence encodes CASGGTSGSPYEQYF.

About this clonotype: Just one base apart from a much larger clone, this may be a read error. The gene calls are TRBV21-1 and TRBJ2-6; the table calls TRBD1, which could not be checked here. TRBV21-1 is a listed pseudogene. This CDR3 is built from 22 residues. The CDR3 region is CASSAQDRGTGTQYQGANVLTF. In DNA form, the CDR3 reads TGTGCCAGCAGCGCCCAAGATAGGGGGACAGGGACTCAGTATCAAGGGGCCAACGTCCTGACTTTC.

This clonotype was observed at least ten times. The chain uses TRBV4-3 and TRBJ2-2; no firm D call. Deletions cut 0 bases from V and 0 bases from J, with 8 bases between. CDR1 and CDR2 from the germline V gene are LGHNA and YSLEER. This CDR3 is 16 amino acids long. The CDR3 here is CASSQDYPTNTGELFF. In DNA form, the CDR3 reads TGCGCCAGCAGCCAAGATTATCCCACGAACACCGGGGAGCTGTTTTTT.

Points on this clonotype: One base away lies a much larger clone, so this may be a sequencing read error. The chain combines TRBV6-1 with TRBJ2-7; 7 bases fit TRBD1. Germline CDR1 reads MNHNS; CDR2 reads SASEGT. The CDR3 consists of 16 residues. V lost 5 bases, J lost 2 bases, and 12 bases stayed unmatched. DNA of the CDR3: TGTGCCAGCAGTACGAGCCGGGACAGAAGCACCTACGAGCAGTACTTC. Translated: CASSTSRDRSTYEQYF.

Notes on this clonotype: A junction boundary mismatches the germline segment, possibly from a read error. The V and J genes are TRBV4-1 and TRBJ2-7, with no clear D. Germline V lookup: CDR1 MGHRA, CDR2 YSYEKL. The CDR3 spans 13 residues. CDR3: CAGSRSGDNEQYF. CDR3 nucleotide sequence: TGCGCCGGCAGCCGATCCGGAGATAACGAGCAGTACTTC.

This clonotype has at least ten counts. The chain has TRBV5-6 and TRBJ1-5, with 7 positions matching TRBD1. CDR1 is SGHDT, CDR2 YYEEEE, per germline. There are 19 residues in the CDR3. Trimming at V came to 2 bases and at J to 0 bases, leaving 14 bases not matched to a gene. In DNA, the CDR3 is TGTGCCAGCAGCTTTTGGGTCCCTCAGGGGGGTATTAGCAATCAGCCCCAGCATTTT. The encoded protein is CASSFWVPQGGISNQPQHF. The entire variable domain, with the rest obtained from reference TRBV5-6 and TRBJ1-5, is as follows: DAGVTQSPTHLIKTRGQQVTLRCSPKSGHDTVSWYQQALGQGPQFIFQYYEEEERQRGNFPDRFSGHQFPNYSSELNVNALLLGDSALYLCASSFWVPQGGISNQPQHFGDGTRLSIL.

There are many counts of this clonotype. The V call is TRBV2, the J call TRBJ2-3; TRBD2 matches 8 bases. The V gene's germline CDR1 is SNHLY and CDR2 FYNNEI. There are 15 residues in the CDR3. Germline trimming cut 1 base from V and 5 bases from J; bases unmatched to any gene: 5. In DNA, the CDR3 is TGTGCCAGCAGTGAAGGTCTAAGCGGGGGAGATACGCAGTATTTT. Its protein is CASSEGLSGGDTQYF.

This chain links TRBV4-2 with TRBJ2-6; D is unclear. The CDR3 is made up of 16 amino acids. With 0 bases removed from V and 0 bases from J, the gap between germline ends came to 6 bases. The germline V gene has CDR1 LGHNA and CDR2 YNFKEQ. CDR3 in amino acids: CASSQESPSGANVLTF. The CDR3 DNA sequence: TGTGCCAGCAGCCAAGAATCCCCCTCTGGGGCCAACGTCCTGACTTTC.

On this clonotype: A much bigger clone sits one base away, suggesting this may be a read error. The CDR3 DNA is TGTGCCTGGGGCCGGGACAACTACGAGCAGTACTTC. It yields the protein CAWGRDNYEQYF. The V gene is TRBV30, the J gene TRBJ2-7, with D perhaps TRBD1 (6 bases). The CDR3 runs to 12 residues. CDR1 and CDR2 from the germline V gene are GTSNPN and SVGIG (reference sequence). The V end lost 5 bases, the J end lost 3 bases, and 11 bases lay between the germline ends.

Remarks on this clonotype: This clone may be a read error of a much larger clone one base away. This sequence joins TRBV4-1 and TRBJ1-2, with 8 bases identical to TRBD1. CDR1 and CDR2 (germline): MGHRA, YSYEKL. The CDR3 is 16 amino acids. DNA of the CDR3: TGCGCCGGCAGCCAAGGTGGACAGGGCGTGGTCTATGGCTACACCTTC. Its translation: CAGSQGGQGVVYGYTF.

Notes on this clonotype: This clone may be a read error of a much larger clone one base away. The chain couples TRBV20-1 to TRBJ2-7; 9 nucleotides agree with TRBD2. The CDR3 length is 16 residues. After removal of 3 bases from V and 2 bases from J, the junction contained 11 bases not matched to a gene. The V gene's germline CDR1 is DFQATT and CDR2 SNEGSKA (reference sequence). The CDR3 nucleotides read TGCAGTGCTAGGGTCCCTAGCGGGAATGCCCCCTACGAGCAGTACTTC. Amino acids: CSARVPSGNAPYEQYF.

This clonotype has a count of ten or more. CDR3 region: CASSLEQGLGKLFF. The CDR3 DNA reads as TGTGCCAGCAGTCTCGAACAGGGGTTGGGGAAACTGTTTTTT. The genes are TRBV28 and TRBJ1-4; TRBD1 matches 7 bases. Germline V gene sequence: CDR1 MDHEN, CDR2 SYDVKM. Trimming took 5 bases from V and 11 from J; bases not matched to a gene: 11. The CDR3 runs 14 residues.

The table lists this clonotype with a count of one. Being one base from a much bigger clone, this may be a read error. This sequence joins TRBV5-1 and TRBJ2-7; 7 bases agree with TRBD1. Germline assignment: CDR1 SGHRS and CDR2 YFSETQ. This CDR3 has 15 residues. The CDR3, as DNA: TGCGCCAGCAGCCTCGGACAGGCGAGCTCCTACGAGCGGTACTTC. Encoded protein: CASSLGQASSYERYF.

Ten or more counts support this clonotype. The CDR3 sequence: CASIPPGGNTGELFF. DNA for the CDR3: TGTGCCAGCATTCCCCCCGGCGGGAACACCGGGGAGCTGTTTTTT. This rearrangement joins TRBV2 to TRBJ2-2; D is unresolved. Per the germline V gene, CDR1 is SNHLY and CDR2 is FYNNEI. The CDR3 length is 15 residues. V was trimmed by 7 bases and J by 1 base, leaving 13 bases between them.

This clonotype was found a few times. This CDR3 reads CASSLGPEGLYNEQFF. CDR3 in DNA: TGCGCCAGCAGCTTAGGGCCGGAGGGACTTTACAATGAGCAGTTCTTC. This chain links TRBV5-1 with TRBJ2-1; a possible D gene is TRBD2 (6 bases). Trimming removed 2 bases from V and 4 bases from J, with 16 bases in between. The germline CDR1 and CDR2 sequences are SGHRS and YFSETQ. The CDR3 runs to 16 residues.

This clonotype was seen ten or more times. The chain carries TRBV7-9 and TRBJ2-1, with D unclear. Between the trimmed V and J ends, which lost 4 bases and 8 bases, there was a span of 12 bases. CDR1 and CDR2 (germline): SEHNR, FQNEAQ (reference sequence). This CDR3 has 13 residues. The CDR3 region is CASSSSVGYEQFF. The DNA for the CDR3 is TGTGCCAGCAGCTCGTCGGTCGGCTATGAGCAGTTCTTC.